This T cell receptor (beta chain) was documented in a study of blood T cell repertoires in COVID-19. Study-wide background: Sites across the United States, Italy and Spain contributed samples from acute and convalescent COVID-19. T cells, B-cell-depleted T cells, or PBMCs provided the cDNA or gDNA that served as material.

Per the original methods: Quantification of nucleated cells was approximated via reference gene primer amplification. Libraries were prepared by immunoSEQ multiplex PCR; TCRdb keeps only in-frame clonotypes and omits some of them. Clone size and V and J calls were adopted from that table, with D and trimming inferred from the DNA. Of about 340,000 clones detected, around nine tenths appear once; the ten largest clones hold less than 3.5%. Turning to this clone: This CDR3 is also generated by other DNA sequences in the sample.

The V and J ends lost 5 bases and 4 bases, in that order; junction bases with no gene match: 5. The CDR3 is 15 amino acids. Germline CDR1 is SGHTA and CDR2 is FQGNSA. The sample taken for sequencing was peripheral blood. The source of this sequence is a woman younger than 30 who had recovered from COVID-19. The rearrangement links TRBV7-2 to TRBJ2-2; TRBD2 aligns across 9 bases. DNA for the CDR3: TGTGCCAGCAGCCCGGGACTAGCCGGCACCGGGGAGCTGTTTTTT. It translates to CASSPGLAGTGELFF.